This T cell receptor beta chain was identified in a study of T cell changes during pregnancy in multiple sclerosis (dated by TCRdb to about 2019). At the level of the whole study: The study looked at changes in the T cell repertoire across pregnancy in women with multiple sclerosis.

A distance of 14 bases separates the germline ends of V and J, which lose 7 bases and 2 bases respectively. For CDR1 and CDR2, the germline V gene lists SNHLY and FYNNEI. Measured from the cysteine to the phenylalanine, the CDR3 is 15 residues long. Only the CDR3 DNA stays, 45 bases, in frame from base 1. The library was obtained by the immunoSEQ multiplex PCR assay. This immuneACCESS table, as held by TCRdb, lists in-frame sequences with V and J called but not all clones. Of the missing ones, under half trace to an unresolved V gene in checked studies; the others have no known cause. In all, the sample holds tens of thousands of clones, and nearly 90% of those were seen once. Around 1.2% of the sample goes to the ten largest clones. With regard to this clone: The specificity of this receptor is unknown. No qualities accompany the bases; no much larger clone lies one base away.

The V gene is TRBV2 and the J gene is TRBJ1-4; the D gene is perhaps TRBD1, from 6 matching bases. This TCR was sampled from a female donor with multiple sclerosis, enrolled in a pregnancy study. Sequences were derived from CD4+ T cells from peripheral blood mononuclear cells, sampled in the first trimester of pregnancy. The DNA sequence is as follows: TGTGCCAGCACTCTCGCAGGGGTTACTAATGAAAAACTGTTTTTT. Its translation reads: CASTLAGVTNEKLFF.